These 29 T cell receptor beta chains came from one sample sequenced in a study of T cells in Graves' hyperthyroidism and ophthalmopathy. Amplified regions were TCR beta CDR3 sequences from RNA transcripts. With the HTBI primer set, the TCR CDR3 went through a first round of RT-PCR. TCRdb recomputed calls from the multiplex PCR reads with MiXCR, one row per CDR3 protein. The data hold under 350,000 distinct CDR3 sequences, with roughly 23% observed a single time. The specimen sequenced was blood. These receptors were taken from a woman aged 45 to 65 with Graves' hyperthyroidism.

The table lists this clonotype with many counts. The chain has TRBV5-5 and TRBJ2-4, with D maybe TRBD2 (6 bases). Germline V gene sequence: CDR1 SGHKS, CDR2 YYEKEE (reference sequence). The CDR3 runs to 16 residues. The germline V and J ends were trimmed by 4 bases and 5 bases, with 19 bases remaining between them. The CDR3 DNA reads TGTGCCAGCAGCCATGGGGTGGGAGGAGGGGAAAACATTCAGTACTTC. The encoded protein is CASSHGVGGGENIQYF.

Many counts were recorded for this clonotype. The chain is built from TRBV6-1 and TRBJ1-1; D is perhaps TRBD1 (6 bases). This CDR3 contains 16 residues. The V end was cut by 3 bases, the J end by 0 bases, with 14 bases between. Germline V gene data show CDR1 as MNHNS and CDR2 as SASEGT. This CDR3 is CASSEILGQMNTEAFF. In DNA form, the CDR3 reads TGTGCCAGCAGTGAGATTTTAGGACAGATGAACACTGAAGCTTTCTTT.

There are many counts of this clonotype. The V and J genes are TRBV18 and TRBJ2-7; D is undetermined. There are 16 residues in the CDR3. V lost 3 bases, J lost 3 bases, and 18 bases lay in between. From germline, CDR1 is KGHSH and CDR2 LQKENI. DNA of the CDR3: TGTGCCAGCTCACCCGGTAGGACCTCCATCGGCTACGAGCAGTACTTC. This gives the protein CASSPGRTSIGYEQYF.

This clonotype was counted ten times or more. The chain uses TRBV7-9 and TRBJ2-2; maybe TRBD2 (6 bases). V lost 6 bases and J 0 bases, leaving 14 bases between the germline ends. This CDR3 has 16 residues. Germline CDR1 and CDR2: SEHNR and FQNEAQ (reference sequence). The CDR3 sequence is CASRRGVRPNTGELFF. In nucleotides, the CDR3 is TGTGCCAGCAGGCGGGGAGTCAGGCCGAACACCGGGGAGCTGTTTTTT.

This clonotype was counted many times. This chain links TRBV10-3 with TRBJ1-2; D may be TRBD1 (6 bases). This CDR3 is built from 13 residues. V lost 9 bases to trimming and J lost 4 bases, with 15 bases between them. Germline CDR1 reads ENHRY; CDR2 reads SYGVKD. DNA of the CDR3: TGTGCCATAGAAGTAGGGGGTGGCTATGGCTACACCTTC. It translates to CAIEVGGGYGYTF.

At least ten counts were recorded for this clonotype. The CDR3 bases are TGTGCCAGCAGACCTCAGGGAGTTCACGAGCAGTACTTC. Its translation is CASRPQGVHEQYF. The chain combines TRBV28 with TRBJ2-7; the D gene could be TRBD1 or TRBD2 (5 bases each). This CDR3 is built from 13 residues. The ends were cut back, 6 bases at V and 5 bases at J, with 14 bases in the middle. Germline CDR1 MDHEN, CDR2 SYDVKM.

In this sample, this clonotype turned up many times. The chain combines TRBV30 with TRBJ2-1; TRBD2 matches 8 bases. Germline-derived CDR1 and CDR2 are GTSNPN and SVGIG (reference sequence). The CDR3 is 14 residues long. Trimming at V came to 3 bases and at J to 8 bases, leaving 9 bases not matched to a gene. The CDR3 DNA is TGTGCCTGGAGACGGGCGGGAGGATTCGATGAGCAGTTCTTC. It specifies CAWRRAGGFDEQFF.

The chain uses TRBV7-9 and TRBJ2-1; possible D gene TRBD2, 6 bases. This CDR3 comprises 17 residues. CDR1 is SEHNR and CDR2 is FQNEAQ in the germline V gene (reference sequence). V was pared by 5 bases and J by 2 bases, with 19 bases between. The CDR3 nucleotides are TGTGCCAGCAGCCAAGGTGCTGGAGGGTTGCCCTACAATGAGCAGTTCTTC. It is translated as CASSQGAGGLPYNEQFF.

The chain is built from TRBV5-1 and TRBJ2-5; D call uncertain. The V end was cut by 2 bases, the J end by 0 bases, with 11 bases between. Germline CDR1 and CDR2: SGHRS and YFSETQ. The CDR3 has 15 residues. The DNA of the CDR3 is TGCGCCAGCAGCTTTGATTACTCGTACCAAGAGACCCAGTACTTC. Translation gives CASSFDYSYQETQYF.

This chain uses TRBV20-1 with TRBJ2-2; 10 bases map to TRBD2. Germline V CDR1 and CDR2: DFQATT, SNEGSKA (reference sequence). The CDR3 covers 15 residues. The V gene end was trimmed by 1 base and the J gene end by 7 bases; junction bases not matched to a gene: 6. The CDR3 spells CSARGSGGAVGELFF. The CDR3 nucleotides are TGCAGTGCTAGAGGAAGCGGGGGGGCCGTCGGGGAGCTGTTTTTT.

There are many counts of this clonotype. CDR3 nucleotide sequence: TGTGCCAGCAGCACCATCTCAGGGGGCGATTCCTACGAGCAGTACTTC. Its translation is CASSTISGGDSYEQYF. The V and J genes are TRBV11-2 and TRBJ2-7, with TRBD1 matching over 8 bases. Germline lookup yields CDR1 SGHAT and CDR2 FQNNGV. V was pared by 5 bases and J by 1 base, with 10 bases of the junction left unmatched. The CDR3 is 16 amino acids.

This clonotype was seen repeatedly, ten times or more. The V gene is TRBV12-3 or TRBV12-4, the J gene TRBJ1-3, with a tentative D call TRBD1 (5 bases). The CDR3 length is 15 residues. V was pared by 3 bases and J by 0 bases, with 9 bases between. The CDR3 DNA reads as TGTGCCAGCAGTTTGAGGGGAAGCTCTGGAAACACCATATATTTT. This codes for CASSLRGSSGNTIYF.

With respect to this clonotype: At one boundary the junction diverges from the germline segment, which might be a read error. The chain has TRBV7-4 and TRBJ2-5; TRBD2 agrees at 10 bases. This CDR3 has 13 amino acids. Germline-derived CDR1 and CDR2 are SGHVT and SQSDAQ. In DNA form, the CDR3 reads TGTGCCAGCAGCTTACTAGCGGGAGTCCCAAAGCACTTC. Encoded protein: CASSLLAGVPKHF. Supplemented by reference TRBV7-4 and TRBJ2-5, the full variable domain reads GAGVSQSPRYKVAKRGRDVALRCDSISGHVTLYWYRQTLGQGSEVLTYSQSDAQRDKSGRPSGRFSAERPERSVSTLKIQRTEQGDSAVYLCASSLLAGVPKHFGPGTRLLVL.

This chain connects TRBV28 to TRBJ2-7; no definite D call. V lost 7 bases and J 4 bases, leaving 14 bases between the germline ends. Germline V gene data show CDR1 as MDHEN and CDR2 as SYDVKM. The CDR3 contains 13 residues. In nucleotides, the CDR3 is TGTGCCAGCACTTCCGACACCATGTACGAGCAGTACTTC. It specifies CASTSDTMYEQYF.

This clonotype showed up many times. The chain combines TRBV28 with TRBJ1-2, with no clear D. The V and J ends lost 2 bases and 2 bases respectively, with 3 bases between them. The CDR3 runs to 12 residues. Germline V gene lookup returns CDR1 MDHEN and CDR2 SYDVKM. Written as DNA, the CDR3 is TGTGCCAGCAGTTTACAGAACTATGGCTACACCTTC. This translates into CASSLQNYGYTF.

The count of this clonotype is one. This rearrangement joins TRBV12-3 or TRBV12-4 to TRBJ1-1; D perhaps matches TRBD1 (6 bases). Trimming pared 11 bases from V and 11 bases from J, leaving 24 bases between. The length of the CDR3 is 13 residues. CDR3 nucleotide sequence: TGTGCCGGCATGGGACAAAATTCGGGTCTGGCTTTCTTT. As protein: CAGMGQNSGLAFF.

CDR3 DNA sequence: TGTGCCAGTCTACCGGGACTAGCGGGACTGATTTCCTACGAGCAGTACTTC. The encoded protein is CASLPGLAGLISYEQYF. The genes are TRBV2 and TRBJ2-7; TRBD2 aligns across 13 bases. The V gene end was trimmed by 9 bases and the J gene end by 1 base; junction bases not matched to a gene: 12. The CDR3 runs to 17 residues. CDR1 and CDR2 from the germline V gene are SNHLY and FYNNEI.

About this clonotype itself: This may come from a read error, since a much larger clone is one base off. Without the conserved terminal phenylalanine or tryptophan, this CDR3 likely stems from a read error. CDR3 loop: CASSFRTSGSGELFL. The CDR3, as DNA: TGTGCCAGCAGCTTTCGGACTAGCGGGTCCGGGGAGCTGTTTCTT. The chain has TRBV13 and TRBJ2-2; 11 nucleotides agree with TRBD2. This CDR3 is 15 amino acids long. Germline CDR1 PRHDT, CDR2 FYEKMQ (reference sequence). The V and J ends lost 3 bases and 6 bases, in that order; junction bases with no gene match: 3.

With regard to this clonotype: A read error may explain this, as a much larger clone is one base away. The chain employs TRBV3-1 and TRBJ2-1; D may be TRBD1 or TRBD2 (6 bases each). Trimming left V 3 bases short and J 10 bases short, with 13 bases between. The germline V gene encodes CDR1 LGHDT and CDR2 YNNKEL (reference sequence). This CDR3 is built from 13 residues. CDR3 sequence reads: CASSQEGEYEQFF. CDR3 sequence (DNA): TGTGCCAGCAGCCAGGAGGGGGAGTACGAGCAGTTCTTC.

This clonotype was seen many times. CDR3 sequence reads: CASSQDPPGAQFF. DNA for the CDR3: TGTGCCAGCAGCCAAGACCCACCCGGGGCCCAGTTCTTC. The rearrangement joins TRBV3-1 to TRBJ2-1; TRBD1 or TRBD2 may be the D gene (5 bases each). CDR3 length: 13 residues. Trimming removed 0 bases from V and 13 bases from J, with 13 bases in between. From germline, CDR1 is LGHDT and CDR2 YNNKEL (reference sequence).

Ten or more counts support this clonotype. The chain uses TRBV10-3 and TRBJ2-1; D gene ambiguous. Trimming took 7 bases from V and 0 from J, leaving 16 bases between them. The CDR3 sequence is 16 residues long. Looked up from germline, CDR1 is ENHRY and CDR2 is SYGVKD. This CDR3 is CAITRTGVASYNEQFF. CDR3 sequence (DNA): TGTGCCATCACCCGGACCGGAGTTGCCTCCTACAATGAGCAGTTCTTC.

The chain joins TRBV6-1 to TRBJ2-6, with a possible D match to TRBD2 (6 bases). Germline V gene sequence: CDR1 MNHNS, CDR2 SASEGT. There are 15 residues in the CDR3. V lost 9 bases and J 1 base, leaving 13 bases between the germline ends. CDR3 sequence: CARSLGGSGANVLTF. In DNA form, the CDR3 reads TGTGCCAGAAGCCTTGGGGGGTCTGGGGCCAACGTCCTGACTTTC.

Many counts were recorded for this clonotype. The V and J genes are TRBV5-1 and TRBJ2-2; TRBD2 aligns across 9 bases. Looked up from germline, CDR1 is SGHRS and CDR2 is YFSETQ. V gave up 2 bases and J gave up 5 bases; unmatched junction bases: 1. CDR3 length equals 14 residues. CDR3: CASSFSGGTGELFF. In DNA form, the CDR3 reads TGCGCCAGCAGCTTTAGCGGGGGTACCGGGGAGCTGTTTTTT. The variable domain in full, with the rest retrieved from reference TRBV5-1 and TRBJ2-2, is KAGVTQTPRYLIKTRGQQVTLSCSPISGHRSVSWYQQTPGQGLQFLFEYFSETQRNKGNFPGRFSGRQFSNSRSEMNVSTLELGDSALYLCASSFSGGTGELFFGEGSRLTVL.

The sample holds many counts of this clonotype. The chain carries TRBV7-9 and TRBJ2-3; TRBD2 aligns across 13 bases. CDR3 length: 17 residues. In germline, CDR1 is SEHNR, CDR2 FQNEAQ (reference sequence). V trimming: 5 bases; J trimming: 0 bases; junction bases outside the gene matches: 5. The CDR3 loop reads CASSPGTSGASTDTQYF. The DNA of the CDR3 is TGTGCCAGCAGCCCCGGGACTAGCGGGGCTAGCACAGATACGCAGTATTTT.

The table lists this clonotype with a few counts. This rearrangement joins TRBV5-5 to TRBJ2-5; no clear D gene. The CDR3 sequence is 13 residues long. Germline CDR1 SGHKS, CDR2 YYEKEE (reference sequence). Trimming stripped 5 bases from V and 3 bases from J, with 11 bases between. CDR3 residues: CASRVELKETQYF. CDR3 DNA sequence: TGTGCCAGCAGGGTTGAGCTAAAAGAGACCCAGTACTTC.

J is TRBJ1-1 and V is TRBV29-1; D not certain. Trimming removed 2 bases at V and 0 bases at J, with 4 bases between. Per germline, CDR1 SQVTM and CDR2 ANQGSEA. The CDR3 runs 12 residues. This CDR3 is CSVEQVNTEAFF. The CDR3 nucleotides are TGCAGCGTTGAACAGGTGAACACTGAAGCTTTCTTT.

The rearrangement links TRBV19 to TRBJ1-2; D is perhaps TRBD1 (5 bases). This CDR3 comprises 13 residues. The V end was cut by 3 bases, the J end by 6 bases, with 11 bases between. Per germline, CDR1 LNHDA and CDR2 SQIVND (reference sequence). CDR3 nucleotides: TGTGCCAGTAGTATGCAGGGTTTTCATGGCTACACCTTC. Protein product: CASSMQGFHGYTF.

This clonotype was counted at least ten times. The J gene is TRBJ2-1, the V gene TRBV19; D possibly corresponds to TRBD2 (5 bases). From germline, CDR1 is LNHDA and CDR2 SQIVND (reference sequence). Trimming took 2 bases from V and 2 from J, leaving 13 bases between them. The CDR3 has 16 amino acids. CDR3 residues: CASSIIRGLAYNEQFF. As DNA, the CDR3 is TGTGCCAGTAGTATAATTAGAGGGTTAGCCTACAATGAGCAGTTCTTC.

This clonotype has a count of ten or more. The chain's CDR3 is CASSDGLRAATEAFF. Here the CDR3 DNA reads TGTGCCAGCAGTGACGGGCTCAGGGCTGCCACTGAAGCTTTCTTT. V gene TRBV2 combines with J gene TRBJ1-1; TRBD1 is a possible D gene (5 bases). There are 15 residues in the CDR3. The germline V gene encodes CDR1 SNHLY and CDR2 FYNNEI. Trimming took 3 bases from V and 4 from J, leaving 15 bases between them.